This T cell receptor beta chain was sequenced during a study of spatial heterogeneity in lung cancer. As for the study in general: Raw sequencing reads included, on average, more than eight appearances of each unique TCR and UMI combination.

Germline values: CDR1 SGHTS, CDR2 YDEGEE. The V end lost 4 bases, the J end lost 7 bases, and 9 bases lay between the germline ends. The CDR3 runs 12 residues. Unique molecular identifiers tagged every individual TCR cDNA molecule. In TCRdb, the 5' RACE reads were re-called with MiXCR into one record per CDR3 protein. The sample has about 3,800 distinct CDR3 sequences, about 8% seen once; the top ten hold around 50%. Described time point: sample taken at primary tumor resection. Unsorted samples of tumor, nontumor lung or frozen PBMC had their whole RNA sequenced. In its sample, this clonotype ranks as medium-sized.

The chain joins TRBV5-8 to TRBJ2-4; no firm D call. This receptor was taken from a female donor with early-stage non-small cell lung cancer. The specimen was PBMCs, collected at surgery. Here the CDR3 DNA reads TGTGCCAGCAGCCCGACCCCGAACATTCAGTACTTC. Its protein is CASSPTPNIQYF.